The 17 T cell receptor beta chains listed next were all sequenced from one sample in a study of blood T cells in healthy people across ages. For the second PCR, which ran for about 6 to 11 cycles, a sample-barcoded 5' primer and a J-beta primer mix were used. Via MiXCR, TCRdb re-called the 5' RACE reads, giving one row per CDR3 protein. The sample carries more than 1,000,000 distinct CDR3 sequences, around 27% recorded once. This same sample was also part of a study on T cells of mothers and their children.

The specimen was blood. These receptor sequences come from a girl under 10 years old in good health.

This chain joins TRBV7-3 and TRBJ2-1; the D is unclear. Trimming removed 1 base at V and 2 bases at J, with 15 bases between. Germline loops: CDR1 SGHTA, CDR2 FQGTGA. This CDR3 has 17 residues. The CDR3 DNA sequence: TGTGCCAGCAGCTTAATCGGTGAGACTGATCCCTACAATGAGCAGTTCTTC. Translated: CASSLIGETDPYNEQFF.

In this sample, this clonotype turned up a few times. The chain employs TRBV5-1 and TRBJ1-2; possibly TRBD1 for D (5 bases). The CDR3 covers 14 residues. Germline values: CDR1 SGHRS, CDR2 YFSETQ. V was trimmed by 5 bases and J by 6 bases, leaving 17 bases between them. This chain's CDR3 is CASRFSGFSDGYTF. CDR3 nucleotides: TGCGCCAGCAGATTTTCAGGGTTTTCGGATGGCTACACCTTC. The full variable domain, rest sourced from reference TRBV5-1 and TRBJ1-2, is KAGVTQTPRYLIKTRGQQVTLSCSPISGHRSVSWYQQTPGQGLQFLFEYFSETQRNKGNFPGRFSGRQFSNSRSEMNVSTLELGDSALYLCASRFSGFSDGYTFGSGTRLTVV.

The CDR3 loop reads CASSGHTGDPNYGYTF. CDR3 nucleotide sequence: TGTGCCAGCAGCGGTCATACAGGAGACCCTAACTATGGCTACACCTTC. The V gene is TRBV9, the J gene TRBJ1-2; D is perhaps TRBD1 (5 bases). Trimming stripped 3 bases from V and 0 bases from J, with 15 bases between. Germline CDR1 and CDR2: SGDLS and YYNGEE. The CDR3 extends over 16 amino acids.

The CDR3 nucleotides are TGTGCCAGCAGCGAGGGGGTTGCTCAGCCCCAGCATTTT. Its protein product is CASSEGVAQPQHF. This chain uses TRBV7-2 with TRBJ1-5, with a possible D match to TRBD1 (6 bases). V lost 5 bases and J lost 6, with 11 bases in between. This CDR3 has 13 residues. Germline CDR1 SGHTA, CDR2 FQGNSA.

This clonotype occurred a few times. The rearrangement uses TRBV12-3 or TRBV12-4 and TRBJ2-3; no clear D gene. V lost 3 bases and J 8 bases, leaving 9 bases between the germline ends. The CDR3 has 12 residues. This chain's CDR3 is CASSFGYITQYF. Here the CDR3 DNA reads TGTGCCAGCAGTTTCGGGTATATTACGCAGTATTTT.

The J gene is TRBJ2-4, the V gene TRBV20-1; no clear D gene. The V end was cut by 5 bases, the J end by 10 bases, with 15 bases between. The CDR3 totals 12 residues. Per the germline V gene, CDR1 is DFQATT and CDR2 is SNEGSKA (reference sequence). CDR3 nucleotides: TGCAGTGCTCCTCGCGGCCTAAGGATTCAGTACTTC. Translating it yields CSAPRGLRIQYF.

This clonotype was recorded many times. V and J are TRBV7-2 and TRBJ2-7; 8 positions agree with TRBD1. There are 15 residues in the CDR3. V dropped 2 bases and J dropped 6; count of bases not matched to a gene: 9. CDR1 is SGHTA, CDR2 FQGNSA, per germline. For the CDR3, the DNA is TGTGCCAGCAGCTTAAGGCGACAGGGGAAGCGCGAGCAGTACTTC. This gives the protein CASSLRRQGKREQYF.

Of note for this clonotype: This may stem from a read error, because a much larger clone lies one nucleotide away. The chain combines TRBV5-1 with TRBJ2-5; 7 bases are a match to TRBD1. CDR1 is SGHRS and CDR2 is YFSETQ in the germline V gene. The CDR3 extends over 13 amino acids. The CDR3 bases are TGCGCCAGCGGCTTCACAGGGGCGGAGACCCAGTACTTC. Translating gives CASGFTGAETQYF.

This clonotype was counted between two and nine times. The chain has TRBV29-1 and TRBJ2-1; 11 positions agree with TRBD1. The CDR3 length is 13 residues. Germline V gene sequence: CDR1 SQVTM, CDR2 ANQGSEA. J was trimmed by 6 bases and V by 6 bases; bases with no gene match: 4. In nucleotides, the CDR3 is TGCAGCGTACCCGGGACAGGGGGCAATGAGCAGTTCTTC. Translating gives CSVPGTGGNEQFF.

The rearrangement links TRBV15 to TRBJ2-3, with D perhaps TRBD2 (6 bases). The CDR3 has 15 residues. Germline-derived CDR1 and CDR2 are LNHNV and YYDKDF (reference sequence). Trimming cost V 5 bases and J 2 bases, with 14 bases left between them. This chain's CDR3 is CATSPGEVNTDTQYF. For the CDR3, the DNA is TGTGCCACCAGCCCGGGGGAGGTTAACACAGATACGCAGTATTTT.

This chain links TRBV7-9 with TRBJ2-5; a weak D match, TRBD2 (5 bases). This CDR3 comprises 16 residues. V lost 3 bases to trimming and J lost 1 base, with 15 bases between them. Germline V gene lookup returns CDR1 SEHNR and CDR2 FQNEAQ (reference sequence). The CDR3 is CASSFPLGRTQETQYF. The DNA for the CDR3 is TGTGCCAGCAGCTTTCCACTAGGGCGGACCCAAGAGACCCAGTACTTC.

The V and J genes are TRBV7-9 and TRBJ2-5; tentative D call: TRBD2 (6 bases). Deletions cut 3 bases from V and 5 bases from J, with 19 bases between. CDR3 length equals 16 residues. The germline V gene has CDR1 SEHNR and CDR2 FQNEAQ (reference sequence). The CDR3 here is CASSFGGATRRETQYF. As DNA, the CDR3 is TGTGCCAGCAGCTTCGGCGGGGCAACCAGGCGGGAGACCCAGTACTTC. Filled out from reference TRBV7-9 and TRBJ2-5, the complete variable domain reads DTGVSQNPRHKITKRGQNVTFRCDPISEHNRLYWYRQTLGQGPEFLTYFQNEAQLEKSRLLSDRFSAERPKGSFSTLEIQRTEQGDSAMYLCASSFGGATRRETQYFGPGTRLLVL.

The table lists this clonotype with a count of one. A far bigger clonotype differs at one base, so this is likely a read error. No conserved phenylalanine or tryptophan is present at the end of the CDR3, so a read error is the likely explanation. The chain joins TRBV28 to TRBJ2-5; unclear D gene. Trimming took 5 bases from V and 5 from J, leaving 9 bases between them. This CDR3 is 12 amino acids long. Germline V lookup: CDR1 MDHEN, CDR2 SYDVKM. DNA for the CDR3: TGTGCCAGCAGTCCCTTGGGGGAGACCCAGTACTCC. As protein: CASSPLGETQYS.

This chain joins TRBV18 and TRBJ2-1, with D tentatively TRBD2 (6 bases). The ends were cut back, 1 base at V and 0 bases at J, with 10 bases in the middle. CDR1 KGHSH and CDR2 LQKENI come from the germline V gene. The length of the CDR3 is 16 residues. Here the CDR3 DNA reads TGTGCCAGCTCACCACAAGCGGGTAGCTCCTACAATGAGCAGTTCTTC. It encodes CASSPQAGSSYNEQFF. Complete variable domain (other parts from reference TRBV18 and TRBJ2-1): NAGVMQNPRHLVRRRGQEARLRCSPMKGHSHVYWYRQLPEEGLKFMVYLQKENIIDESGMPKERFSAEFPKEGPSILRIQQVVRGDSAAYFCASSPQAGSSYNEQFFGPGTRLTVL.

CDR3 sequence reads: CASAYRDSPTDTQYF. In nucleotides, the CDR3 is TGCGCCAGCGCGTACCGGGACAGCCCTACAGATACGCAGTATTTT. J is TRBJ2-3 and V is TRBV5-1; 7 bases are shared with TRBD1. This CDR3 contains 15 residues. Germline-derived CDR1 and CDR2 are SGHRS and YFSETQ. The ends lost 7 bases at V and 3 bases at J; junction bases unmatched: 11. Looking up the rest from reference TRBV5-1 and TRBJ2-3 gives the full variable domain: KAGVTQTPRYLIKTRGQQVTLSCSPISGHRSVSWYQQTPGQGLQFLFEYFSETQRNKGNFPGRFSGRQFSNSRSEMNVSTLELGDSALYLCASAYRDSPTDTQYFGPGTRLTVL.

The chain couples TRBV7-9 to TRBJ1-4; 10 bases are shared with TRBD1. CDR3 length: 15 amino acids. Trimming cost V 6 bases and J 8 bases; bases outside gene matches: 9. The V gene's germline CDR1 is SEHNR and CDR2 FQNEAQ (reference sequence). CDR3 residues: CASRPMTGGFEKLFF. CDR3 bases: TGTGCCAGCAGACCGATGACAGGGGGCTTCGAAAAACTGTTTTTT. The complete variable domain, with remaining parts taken from reference TRBV7-9 and TRBJ1-4, reads DTGVSQNPRHKITKRGQNVTFRCDPISEHNRLYWYRQTLGQGPEFLTYFQNEAQLEKSRLLSDRFSAERPKGSFSTLEIQRTEQGDSAMYLCASRPMTGGFEKLFFGSGTQLSVL.

V usage is TRBV5-5 and J usage is TRBJ2-5; either TRBD1 or TRBD2 may fit D (6 bases each). V gave up 6 bases and J gave up 3 bases, with 15 bases separating them. CDR1 and CDR2 (germline): SGHKS, YYEKEE (reference sequence). The CDR3 sequence is 14 residues long. CDR3 in amino acids: CASTDPGAEETQYF. CDR3 sequence (DNA): TGTGCCAGCACGGACCCGGGGGCCGAAGAGACCCAGTACTTC.